This T cell receptor beta chain was obtained from a study of cytomegalovirus exposure and HLA in healthy donors. Study details: Among the 300 to 500 donors who were genotyped, over 70% fell in the genetic ancestry cluster that is associated with self-reported Caucasian donors.

Points from the study as a whole: Three CMV-associated chains proved CMV antigen-specific in vitro. Altogether, some 170 TCR beta chains were recorded as cytomegalovirus-associated. One later analysis reportedly identified an Asian-associated ancestry cluster that showed fewer N-insertions than the roughly 720-donor mean.

As to this clone: Antigen specificity is unknown.

PCR was performed using 60 Vbeta and 13 Jbeta primers. The method was immunoSEQ multiplex PCR; TCRdb's version includes in-frame clones alone and lacks a portion of them. The sample records 130,000 to 150,000 clones, about 80% being singletons. Germline V CDR1 and CDR2: SGHVS, FQNEAQ. Losses at the gene ends were 5 bases for V and 5 bases for J; bases not matched to a gene: 3. The CDR3 has 13 amino acids. The TCR was taken from a woman aged 18-29 years in good health and CMV-seropositive. Sequencing was carried out using PBMCs. The rearrangement joins TRBV7-8 to TRBJ1-5, with TRBD1 matching 7 bases. This chain's CDR3 is CASSLQGHQPQHF. The CDR3 DNA reads TGTGCCAGCAGCCTACAGGGGCATCAGCCCCAGCATTTT.